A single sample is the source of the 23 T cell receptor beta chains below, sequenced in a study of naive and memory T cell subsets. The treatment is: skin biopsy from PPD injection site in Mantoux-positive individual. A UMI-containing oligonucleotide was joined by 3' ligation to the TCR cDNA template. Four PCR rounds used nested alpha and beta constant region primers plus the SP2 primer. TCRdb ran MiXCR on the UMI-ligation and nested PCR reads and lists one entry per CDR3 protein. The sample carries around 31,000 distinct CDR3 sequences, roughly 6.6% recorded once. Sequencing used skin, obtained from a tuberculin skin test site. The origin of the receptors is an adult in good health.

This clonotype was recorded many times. CDR3 protein: CASGRVGQPNEKLFF. CDR3 DNA: TGTGCCAGCGGTCGCGTGGGGCAGCCAAATGAAAAACTGTTTTTT. The chain has TRBV11-2 and TRBJ1-4, with a tentative D call TRBD1 (5 bases). Germline-derived CDR1 and CDR2 are SGHAT and FQNNGV. The CDR3 totals 15 residues. V shed 8 bases and J shed 5 bases, with 18 bases lying between them.

The CDR3 sequence: CAVGDILMNTEAFF. The CDR3 region has the DNA TGTGCCGTTGGGGACATACTTATGAACACTGAAGCTTTCTTT. The V gene is TRBV6-1, the J gene TRBJ1-1, with D possibly matching TRBD1 (6 bases). Germline V gives CDR1 MNHNS, CDR2 SASEGT. The CDR3 is made up of 14 amino acids. V was cut by 11 bases and J by 0 bases, with 16 bases left in between.

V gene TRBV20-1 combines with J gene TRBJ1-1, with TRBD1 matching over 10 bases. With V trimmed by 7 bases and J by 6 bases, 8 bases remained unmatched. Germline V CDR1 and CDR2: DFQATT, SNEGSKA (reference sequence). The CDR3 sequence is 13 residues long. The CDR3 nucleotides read TGCAGTGGGAGACAGGGGGCGCGGGCTGAAGCTTTCTTT. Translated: CSGRQGARAEAFF.

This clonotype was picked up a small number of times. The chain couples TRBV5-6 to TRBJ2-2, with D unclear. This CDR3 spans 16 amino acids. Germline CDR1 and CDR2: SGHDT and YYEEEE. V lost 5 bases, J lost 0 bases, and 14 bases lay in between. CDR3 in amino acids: CASSPLWASNTGELFF. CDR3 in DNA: TGTGCCAGCAGTCCCCTCTGGGCTTCGAACACCGGGGAGCTGTTTTTT.

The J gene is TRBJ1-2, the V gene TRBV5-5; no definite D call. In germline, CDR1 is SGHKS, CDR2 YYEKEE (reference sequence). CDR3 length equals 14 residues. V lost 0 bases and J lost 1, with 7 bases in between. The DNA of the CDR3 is TGTGCCAGCAGCTTGGGGGGTCGTAACTATGGCTACACCTTC. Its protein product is CASSLGGRNYGYTF. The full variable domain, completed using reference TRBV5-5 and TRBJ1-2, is DAGVTQSPTHLIKTRGQQVTLRCSPISGHKSVSWYQQVLGQGPQFIFQYYEKEERGRGNFPDRFSARQFPNYSSELNVNALLLGDSALYLCASSLGGRNYGYTFGSGTRLTVV.

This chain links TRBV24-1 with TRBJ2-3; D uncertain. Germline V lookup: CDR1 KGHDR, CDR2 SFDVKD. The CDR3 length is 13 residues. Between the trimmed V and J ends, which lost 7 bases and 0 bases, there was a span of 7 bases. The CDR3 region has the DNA TGTGCCACCAGCTTGGACAGCACAGATACGCAGTATTTT. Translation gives CATSLDSTDTQYF.

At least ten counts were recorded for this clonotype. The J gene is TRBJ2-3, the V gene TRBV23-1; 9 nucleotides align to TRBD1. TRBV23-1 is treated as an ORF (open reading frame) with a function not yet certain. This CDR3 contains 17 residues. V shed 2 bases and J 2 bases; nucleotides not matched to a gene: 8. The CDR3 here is CASSQNRTGVNTDTQYF. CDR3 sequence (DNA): TGCGCCAGCAGTCAAAACAGGACAGGGGTTAACACAGATACGCAGTATTTT.

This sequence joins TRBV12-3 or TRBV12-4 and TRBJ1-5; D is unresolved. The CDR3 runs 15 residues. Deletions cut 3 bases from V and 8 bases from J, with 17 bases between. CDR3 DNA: TGTGCCAGCAGTTTTGGAATCCCTTCTCAAAAGCCCCAGCATTTT. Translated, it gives CASSFGIPSQKPQHF.

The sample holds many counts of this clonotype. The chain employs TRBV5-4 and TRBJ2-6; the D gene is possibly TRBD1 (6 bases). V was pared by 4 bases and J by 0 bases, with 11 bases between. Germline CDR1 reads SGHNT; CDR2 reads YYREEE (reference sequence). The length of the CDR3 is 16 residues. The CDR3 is CASSETGHSGANVLTF. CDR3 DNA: TGTGCCAGCAGCGAAACAGGGCACTCTGGGGCCAACGTCCTGACTTTC.

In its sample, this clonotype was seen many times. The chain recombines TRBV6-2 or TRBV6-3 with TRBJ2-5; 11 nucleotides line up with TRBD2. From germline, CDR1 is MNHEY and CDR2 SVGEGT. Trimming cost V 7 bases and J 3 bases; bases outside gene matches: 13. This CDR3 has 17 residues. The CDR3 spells CASNVPTSGELKETQYF. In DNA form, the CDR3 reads TGTGCCAGCAACGTACCGACTAGCGGGGAGTTGAAAGAGACCCAGTACTTC.

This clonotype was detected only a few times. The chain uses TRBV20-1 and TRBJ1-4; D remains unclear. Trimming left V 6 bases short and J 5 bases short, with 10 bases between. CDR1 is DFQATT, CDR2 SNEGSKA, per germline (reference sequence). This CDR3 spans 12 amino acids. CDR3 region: CSAPRMNEKLFF. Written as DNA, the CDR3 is TGCAGTGCACCGAGAATGAATGAAAAACTGTTTTTT.

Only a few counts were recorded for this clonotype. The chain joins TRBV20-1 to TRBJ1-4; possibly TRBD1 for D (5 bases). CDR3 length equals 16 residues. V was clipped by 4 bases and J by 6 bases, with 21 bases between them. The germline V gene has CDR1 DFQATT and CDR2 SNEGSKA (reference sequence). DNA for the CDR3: TGCAGTGCTACTGACGTTGGGGCACAGAGGGATGAAAAACTGTTTTTT. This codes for CSATDVGAQRDEKLFF.

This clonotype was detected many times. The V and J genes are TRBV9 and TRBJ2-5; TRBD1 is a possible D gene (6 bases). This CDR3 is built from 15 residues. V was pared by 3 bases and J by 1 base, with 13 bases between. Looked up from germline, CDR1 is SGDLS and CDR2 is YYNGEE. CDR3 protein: CASSATGTTQETQYF. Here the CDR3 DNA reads TGTGCCAGCAGCGCTACCGGGACAACCCAAGAGACCCAGTACTTC.

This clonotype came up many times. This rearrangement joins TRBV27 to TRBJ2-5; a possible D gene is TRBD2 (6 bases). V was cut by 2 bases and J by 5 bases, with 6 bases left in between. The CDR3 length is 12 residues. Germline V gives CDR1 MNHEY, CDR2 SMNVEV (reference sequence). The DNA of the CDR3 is TGTGCCAGCAGTTTACGGGGGGAGACCCAGTACTTC. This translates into CASSLRGETQYF.

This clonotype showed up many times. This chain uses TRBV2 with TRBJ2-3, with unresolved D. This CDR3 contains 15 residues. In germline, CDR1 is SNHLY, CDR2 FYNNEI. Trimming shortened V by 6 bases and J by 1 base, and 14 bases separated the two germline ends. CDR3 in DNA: TGTGCCAGCAGCTACTTGGTTTCTGGCACAGATACGCAGTATTTT. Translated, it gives CASSYLVSGTDTQYF.

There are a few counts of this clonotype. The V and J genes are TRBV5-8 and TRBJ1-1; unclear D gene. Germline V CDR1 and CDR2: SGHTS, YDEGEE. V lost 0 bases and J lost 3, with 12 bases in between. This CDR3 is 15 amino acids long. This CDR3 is CASSLGRLLDTEAFF. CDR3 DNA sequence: TGTGCCAGCAGCTTGGGAAGGTTATTAGACACTGAAGCTTTCTTT. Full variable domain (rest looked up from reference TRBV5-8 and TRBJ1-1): EAGVTQSPTHLIKTRGQQATLRCSPISGHTSVYWYQQALGLGLQFLLWYDEGEERNRGNFPPRFSGRQFPNYSSELNVNALELEDSALYLCASSLGRLLDTEAFFGQGTRLTVV.

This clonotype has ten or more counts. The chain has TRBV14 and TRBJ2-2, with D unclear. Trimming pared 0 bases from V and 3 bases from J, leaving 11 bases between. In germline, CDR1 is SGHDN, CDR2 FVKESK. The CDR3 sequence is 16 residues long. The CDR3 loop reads CASSQDSTPYTGELFF. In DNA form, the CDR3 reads TGTGCCAGCAGCCAAGATTCGACACCCTACACCGGGGAGCTGTTTTTT.

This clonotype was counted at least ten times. This CDR3 reads CASKMTGAAGVDTQYF. CDR3 DNA sequence: TGTGCCAGCAAAATGACAGGGGCCGCGGGGGTAGATACGCAGTATTTT. The chain combines TRBV5-5 with TRBJ2-3; weak D call: TRBD1 (8 bases). The CDR3 consists of 16 residues. The V and J ends lost 6 bases and 5 bases respectively, with 22 bases between them. CDR1 and CDR2 from the germline V gene are SGHKS and YYEKEE (reference sequence). Full variable domain (outside the CDR3, taken from reference TRBV5-5 and TRBJ2-3): DAGVTQSPTHLIKTRGQQVTLRCSPISGHKSVSWYQQVLGQGPQFIFQYYEKEERGRGNFPDRFSARQFPNYSSELNVNALLLGDSALYLCASKMTGAAGVDTQYFGPGTRLTVL.

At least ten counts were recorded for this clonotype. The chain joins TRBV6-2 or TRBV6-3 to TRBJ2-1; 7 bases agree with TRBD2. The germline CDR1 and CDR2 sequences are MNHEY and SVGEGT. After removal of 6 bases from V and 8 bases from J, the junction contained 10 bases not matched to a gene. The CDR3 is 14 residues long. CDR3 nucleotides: TGTGCCAGCAGATTGGGACTACCTTCGGATGAGCAGTTCTTC. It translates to CASRLGLPSDEQFF.

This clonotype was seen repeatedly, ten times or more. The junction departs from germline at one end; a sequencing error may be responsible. This chain's CDR3 is CATSSRDTQYF. The CDR3 DNA reads as TGTGCCACCAGCAGCAGAGATACGCAGTATTTT. The genes are TRBV24-1 and TRBJ2-3; D is undetermined. Per germline, CDR1 KGHDR and CDR2 SFDVKD. CDR3 length: 11 residues.

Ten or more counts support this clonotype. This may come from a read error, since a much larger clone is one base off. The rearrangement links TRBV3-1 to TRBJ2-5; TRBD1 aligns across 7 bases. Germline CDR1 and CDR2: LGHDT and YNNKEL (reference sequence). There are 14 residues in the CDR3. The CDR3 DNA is TGTGTCAGCACCCAGAGGGGGCTCGAAGAGACCCAGTACTTC. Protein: CVSTQRGLEETQYF.

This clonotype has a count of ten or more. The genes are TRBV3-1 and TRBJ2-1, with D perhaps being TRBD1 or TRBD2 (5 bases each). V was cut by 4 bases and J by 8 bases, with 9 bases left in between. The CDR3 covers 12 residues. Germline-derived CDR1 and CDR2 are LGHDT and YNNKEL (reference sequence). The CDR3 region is CASSREGHEQFF. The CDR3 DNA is TGTGCCAGCAGCCGCGAGGGGCATGAGCAGTTCTTC.

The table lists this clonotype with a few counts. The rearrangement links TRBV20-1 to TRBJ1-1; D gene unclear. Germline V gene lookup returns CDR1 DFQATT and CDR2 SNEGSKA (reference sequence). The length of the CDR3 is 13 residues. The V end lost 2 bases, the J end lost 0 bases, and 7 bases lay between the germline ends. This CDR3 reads CSARNSMNTEAFF. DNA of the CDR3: TGCAGTGCTAGAAACAGCATGAACACTGAAGCTTTCTTT.